The sequence of this T cell receptor beta chain was determined in a study of cytomegalovirus exposure and HLA in healthy donors. Study-level findings and limits: Some V segments (TRBV6-2 and TRBV6-3 among them) were excluded as indistinguishable. Later on, analysis showed that most CMV-associated TCR beta chains appeared to be HLA-restricted. The listing of about 150 TCR beta chains classed them as cytomegalovirus-associated. Specific recognition of CMV antigens was confirmed in vitro for three chains (all CMV-associated).

This CDR3 region has 9 residues. The PCR contained 60 Vbeta and 13 Jbeta primers. Only in-frame clones appear in the TCRdb table, and some are missing; sequencing was by immunoSEQ multiplex PCR. The repertoire includes approximately 110,000 clones, around 74% of them detected once, and 4% to 5.5% sits in the top ten. This clone was seen more than once but under ten times. The antigen is undetermined. The chain employs TRBV21-1 and TRBJ2-1; the D call of TRBD1 is as the table states it, not checked on the DNA. TRBV21-1 counts as a pseudogene. This clonotype originated in a man aged 30 to 45 in good health and CMV-seropositive. The specimen sequenced was PBMCs. CDR3 nucleotides: TGTGCCAGCATTCCGCAGGAGTTCTTC. It codes for CASIPQEFF.